The TCR beta chain under discussion was sequenced for a study of cytomegalovirus exposure and HLA in healthy donors. Findings of the study overall: CMV antigen specificity of a few CMV-associated chains was confirmed in vitro. TCR beta sequences reportedly predicted most subjects' HLA-A and HLA-B alleles accurately.

Concerning this clone: The antigen is unknown.

The PCR was carried out with 60 Vbeta primers and 13 Jbeta primers. Assay: immunoSEQ multiplex PCR; the TCRdb copy retains only in-frame clones and omits some. The sample carries about 130,000 clones, just under 75% recorded once. The receptor comes from a man aged 35 to 55 in good health and CMV-seropositive. The material sequenced was PBMCs.

The CDR3 protein is CASSSRGPFYEQYF. CDR3 coding DNA: TGTGCCAGCAGCTCCAGGGGGCCGTTCTACGAGCAGTACTTC. This chain links TRBV5-4 with TRBJ2-7; 8 positions agree with TRBD1. V lost 3 bases to trimming and J lost 3 bases; unmatched junction nucleotides: 5. Germline assignment: CDR1 SGHNT and CDR2 YYREEE (reference sequence). The CDR3 is 14 residues long.